This entry concerns a single TCR beta chain. Per germline, CDR1 SEHNR and CDR2 FQNEAQ (reference sequence). The CDR3 has 13 amino acids. Trimming removed 3 bases from V and 2 bases from J, with 7 bases in between. The data derive from a study of blood T cell repertoires in COVID-19. Background on the study: Both acute and convalescent COVID-19 samples were obtained from the United States, Italy and Spain. From T cells, B-cell-depleted T cells, or PBMCs came the material, which was cDNA or gDNA.

Authors' methods: Cell counts per sample came from amplifying reference gene primers. Some clones are missing from TCRdb's copy, which holds only in-frame ones; the method was immunoSEQ multiplex PCR. V, J and clone size derive from that table, while D and trimming were established from the DNA sequence. This sample has about 300,000 clones, with about nine tenths found just once. V and J are TRBV7-9 and TRBJ1-2, with D uncertain. The clonotype comes from a woman between 35 and 50 years old who had recovered from COVID-19. The source material was peripheral blood. The CDR3, as DNA: TGTGCCAGCAGCTTCTCCGGGAACTATGGCTACACCTTC. Protein product: CASSFSGNYGYTF.